This T cell receptor beta chain derives from a study of T cell responses to AZD1222 COVID-19 vaccine. Clones were sequenced by immunoSEQ multiplex PCR, and TCRdb holds only the in-frame ones, with some missing. This sample has about 85,000 clones, with 91% found just once. Findings and caveats of the study: Reportedly, close to half of spike-specific TCRs are directed against unmutated variant regions. Donors were mostly white British, more females; clonal diversity possibly underestimated.

Remarks on this clone: The antigen remains unidentified.

V dropped 1 base and J dropped 6 bases, with 16 bases sitting between them. CDR1 SGHVS and CDR2 FNYEAQ come from the germline V gene. This CDR3 comprises 16 residues. V gene TRBV7-6 combines with J gene TRBJ2-1; perhaps TRBD2 as D (6 bases). The input for sequencing was peripheral blood, taken 28 days after the second AZD1222 dose. The TCR originated in an adult who received the AZD1222 COVID-19 vaccine. The CDR3 DNA reads TGTGCCAGCAGCTTAGGACTAGTCCCCGAGGCCAATGAGCAGTTCTTC. This codes for CASSLGLVPEANEQFF.